This T cell receptor (beta chain) was identified in a study of blood T cell repertoires in COVID-19. On the study more broadly: Sites across the United States, Italy and Spain contributed samples from acute and convalescent COVID-19. T cells, B-cell-depleted T cells, or PBMCs provided the cDNA or gDNA that served as material.

The CDR3 has 15 amino acids. Trimming cost V 4 bases and J 2 bases, with 15 bases left between them. CDR1 and CDR2 (germline): SGHRS, YFSETQ. As regards this clone: Distinct nucleotide sequences in the sample also encode this CDR3.

Donors were grouped by their self-reported clinical history. As processed by the authors: Reference gene primer amplification gave nucleated cell count estimates. The method was immunoSEQ multiplex PCR; TCRdb's version includes in-frame clones alone and lacks a portion of them. The V and J calls and clone size come from that table; D and trimming were worked out from the DNA. The sample lists some 260,000 clones, around 90% occurring once. The sequence came from a woman aged 25 to 39 with acute COVID-19. V is TRBV5-1 and J is TRBJ1-2; possibly TRBD1 for D (6 bases). Input material: PBMCs or T cells enriched from blood (not recorded which). The CDR3: CASSPYGQGNYGYTF. CDR3 bases: TGCGCCAGCAGCCCATACGGGCAGGGGAACTATGGCTACACCTTC.